The entry below gives a single T cell receptor beta chain sequence along with its context. Only in-frame clones appear in the TCRdb table, and some are missing; sequencing was by immunoSEQ multiplex PCR. The sample includes about 84,000 clones, roughly 90% of them seen just once. These data originate in a study of blood T cell repertoires in COVID-19. The wider study: Material from acute and convalescent COVID-19 was sourced from the United States, Italy and Spain. The analysed material was cDNA or gDNA that came from T cells, B-cell-depleted T cells, or PBMCs.

This CDR3 is built from 15 residues. Germline V gives CDR1 LGHDT, CDR2 YNNKEL (reference sequence). Trimming cost V 3 bases and J 9 bases; bases outside gene matches: 8. The rearrangement joins TRBV3-1 (or the pseudogene TRBV3-2) to TRBJ2-1; 10 nucleotides agree with TRBD2. The specimen was peripheral blood. The sequence derives from a man at least 80 years old with active or convalescent COVID-19. CDR3 nucleotide sequence: TGTGCCAGCAGCCAGGAGCCTAGCGGGAGCGGTGAGCAGTTCTTC. Amino acid sequence: CASSQEPSGSGEQFF.